Given below is one TCR beta chain in context. The sample comes from a study of control samples from healthy donors and cancer patients. Data came from immunoSEQ multiplex PCR; TCRdb stores just in-frame clones and leaves some out. The sample contains about 12,000 clones, roughly 88% of which appear only once. There are 15 residues in the CDR3. Trimming cost V 1 base and J 0 bases; bases outside gene matches: 1. Looked up from germline, CDR1 is PRHDT and CDR2 is FYEKMQ (reference sequence). Sequencing was done on a sample of formalin-fixed, paraffin-embedded tissue. This clonotype was obtained from a male donor with melanoma. This chain joins TRBV13 and TRBJ2-3; 7 bases map to TRBD1. CDR3 in DNA: TGTGCCAGCAGCTTAGTGGGACAGAGCACAGATACGCAGTATTTT. It yields the protein CASSLVGQSTDTQYF.